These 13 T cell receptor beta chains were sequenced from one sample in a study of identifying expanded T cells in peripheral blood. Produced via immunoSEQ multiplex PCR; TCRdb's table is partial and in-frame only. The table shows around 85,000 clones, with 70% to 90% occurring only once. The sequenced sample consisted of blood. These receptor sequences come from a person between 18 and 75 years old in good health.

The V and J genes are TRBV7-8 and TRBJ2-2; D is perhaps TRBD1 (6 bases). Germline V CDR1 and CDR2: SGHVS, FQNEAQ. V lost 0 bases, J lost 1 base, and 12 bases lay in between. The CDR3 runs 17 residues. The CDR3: CASSLAVGTQNTGELFF. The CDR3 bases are TGTGCCAGCAGCTTAGCAGTTGGGACACAGAACACCGGGGAGCTGTTTTTT.

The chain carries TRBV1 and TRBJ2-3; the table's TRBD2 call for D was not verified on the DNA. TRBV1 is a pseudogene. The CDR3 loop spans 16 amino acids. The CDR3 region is CTSSQKRDYDSDTQYF. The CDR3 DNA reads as TGCACCAGCAGCCAAAAGCGGGACTATGACTCAGATACGCAGTATTTT.

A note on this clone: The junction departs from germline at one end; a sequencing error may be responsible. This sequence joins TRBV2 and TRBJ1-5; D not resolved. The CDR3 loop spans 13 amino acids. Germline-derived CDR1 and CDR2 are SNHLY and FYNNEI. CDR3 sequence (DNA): TGTACCAGCAGTGGCCAGGACAATCAGCCCCAGCATTTT. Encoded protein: CTSSGQDNQPQHF. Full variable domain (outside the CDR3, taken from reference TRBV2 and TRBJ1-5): EPEVTQTPSHQVTQMGQEVILRCVPISNHLYFYWYRQILGQKVEFLVSFYNNEISEKSEIFDDQFSVERPDGSNFTLKIRSTKLEDSAMYFCTSSGQDNQPQHFGDGTRLSIL.

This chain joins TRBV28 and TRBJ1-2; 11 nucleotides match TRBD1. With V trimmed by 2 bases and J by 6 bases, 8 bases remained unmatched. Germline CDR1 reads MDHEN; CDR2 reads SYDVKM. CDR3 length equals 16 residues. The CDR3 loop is CASSLQMDRGRNGYTF. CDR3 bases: TGTGCCAGCAGTTTACAGATGGACAGGGGGCGGAATGGCTACACCTTC.

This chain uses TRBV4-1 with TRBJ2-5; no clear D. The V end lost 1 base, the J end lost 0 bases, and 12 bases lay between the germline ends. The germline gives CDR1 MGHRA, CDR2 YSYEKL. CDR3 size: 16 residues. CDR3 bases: TGCGCCAGCAGCCAAGCAAGGTTCACAGACCAAGAGACCCAGTACTTC. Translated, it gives CASSQARFTDQETQYF.

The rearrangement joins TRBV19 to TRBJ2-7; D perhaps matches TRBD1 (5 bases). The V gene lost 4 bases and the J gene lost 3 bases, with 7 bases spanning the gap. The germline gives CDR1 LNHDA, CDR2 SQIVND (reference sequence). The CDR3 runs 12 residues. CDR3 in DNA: TGTGCCAGTAGTAACAGGAACTACGAGCAGTACTTC. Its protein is CASSNRNYEQYF.

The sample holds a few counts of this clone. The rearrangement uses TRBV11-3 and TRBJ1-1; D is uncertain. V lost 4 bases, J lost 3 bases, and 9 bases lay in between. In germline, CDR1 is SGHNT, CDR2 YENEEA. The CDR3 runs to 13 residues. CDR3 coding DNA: TGTGCCAGCAGCTCGGACGGAGACACTGAAGCTTTCTTT. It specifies CASSSDGDTEAFF.

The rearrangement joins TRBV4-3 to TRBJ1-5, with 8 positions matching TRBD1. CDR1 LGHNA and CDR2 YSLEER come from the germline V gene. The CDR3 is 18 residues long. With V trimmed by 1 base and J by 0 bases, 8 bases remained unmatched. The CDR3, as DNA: TGCGCCAGCAGCCAAGGACAGGGGAAACCTTATAGCAATCAGCCCCAGCATTTT. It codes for CASSQGQGKPYSNQPQHF.

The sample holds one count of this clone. CDR3 residues: CSVRTSGREGTDTQYF. CDR3 bases: TGCAGCGTTAGGACTAGCGGGAGGGAAGGCACAGATACGCAGTATTTT. V usage is TRBV29-1 and J usage is TRBJ2-3; TRBD2 aligns across 15 bases. The CDR3 covers 16 residues. Germline CDR1 reads SQVTM; CDR2 reads ANQGSEA. The junction had 4 bases not matched to a gene; V was cut back by 5 bases and J by 1 base.

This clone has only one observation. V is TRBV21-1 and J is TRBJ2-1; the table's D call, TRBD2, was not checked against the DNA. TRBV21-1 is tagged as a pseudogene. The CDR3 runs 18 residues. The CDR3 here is CASSKEPGGSYCYNEQFF. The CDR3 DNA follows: TGTGCCAGCAGCAAAGAACCGGGGGGGTCCTATTGTTACAATGAGCAGTTCTTC.

The CDR3 bases are TGTGCCAGCAGTTCATCTGACAGGGGAAATGAAAAACTGTTTTTT. Translating gives CASSSSDRGNEKLFF. The genes are TRBV28 and TRBJ1-4, with TRBD1 identical over 8 bases. Germline-derived CDR1 and CDR2 are MDHEN and SYDVKM. V dropped 4 bases and J dropped 5; count of bases not matched to a gene: 6. The CDR3 runs 15 residues.

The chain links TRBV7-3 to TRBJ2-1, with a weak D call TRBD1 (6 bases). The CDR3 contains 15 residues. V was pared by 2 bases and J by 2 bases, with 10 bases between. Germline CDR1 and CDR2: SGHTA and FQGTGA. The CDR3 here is CASSLGTYPYNEQFF. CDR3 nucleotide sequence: TGTGCCAGCAGCTTAGGGACATACCCCTACAATGAGCAGTTCTTC. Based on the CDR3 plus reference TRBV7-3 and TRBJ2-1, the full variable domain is GAGVSQTPSNKVTEKGKYVELRCDPISGHTALYWYRQSLGQGPEFLIYFQGTGAADDSGLPNDRFFAVRPEGSVSTLKIQRTERGDSAVYLCASSLGTYPYNEQFFGPGTRLTVL.

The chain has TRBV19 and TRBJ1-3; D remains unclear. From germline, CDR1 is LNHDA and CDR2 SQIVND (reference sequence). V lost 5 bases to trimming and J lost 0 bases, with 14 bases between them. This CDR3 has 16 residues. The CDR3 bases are TGTGCCAGTAGTCTCCAGCCTCCCAGCTCTGGAAACACCATATATTTT. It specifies CASSLQPPSSGNTIYF.